These 14 T cell receptor beta chains were all obtained from the same sample, sequenced in a study of blood T cell repertoires in COVID-19. Using immunoSEQ multiplex PCR, the repertoire was profiled, and TCRdb retains in-frame clones only, with some absent. Of under 300,000 clones in the sample, 83% were seen once. Sequencing was carried out using peripheral blood. All receptors derive from a woman in her 50s who had recovered from COVID-19.

To note about this clone: At the DNA level, this CDR3 is encoded by other sequences in the same sample as well. The chain links TRBV4-3 to TRBJ2-3, with 7 positions matching TRBD2. Germline trimming cut 1 base from V and 3 bases from J; bases unmatched to any gene: 10. CDR1 and CDR2 (germline): LGHNA, YSLEER. The CDR3 is made up of 17 amino acids. DNA of the CDR3: TGCGCCAGCAGCCAAGGGGAGTGGGAGGGCCGTACAGATACGCAGTATTTT. Translated: CASSQGEWEGRTDTQYF.

The J gene is TRBJ2-1, the V gene TRBV3-1 (or the pseudogene TRBV3-2); 10 nucleotides match TRBD2. Trimming at V came to 4 bases and at J to 6 bases, leaving 9 bases not matched to a gene. Germline assignment: CDR1 LGHDT and CDR2 YNNKEL (reference sequence). CDR3 size: 16 residues. The chain's CDR3 is CASSPLASGGGNEQFF. CDR3 in DNA: TGTGCCAGCAGCCCCCTAGCCAGCGGGGGGGGCAATGAGCAGTTCTTC.

This clone was counted once. The J gene is TRBJ1-1, the V gene TRBV6-5; D remains ambiguous. Germline CDR1 MNHEY, CDR2 SVGAGI. CDR3 length: 12 amino acids. V was shortened by 2 bases and J by 11 bases, with 12 bases between the two germline ends. The DNA for the CDR3 is TGTGCCAGCAGTTACACACAATCGCGGGCTTTCTTT. Its protein product is CASSYTQSRAFF.

The CDR3 region has the DNA TGTGCCAGCAAAGGGACTAACACCGGGGAGCTGTTTTTT. It translates to CASKGTNTGELFF. This chain links TRBV2 with TRBJ2-2, with a tentative D call TRBD2 (6 bases). Germline CDR1 reads SNHLY; CDR2 reads FYNNEI. V was clipped by 7 bases and J by 2 bases, with 8 bases between them. CDR3 length equals 13 residues.

The chain has TRBV19 and TRBJ2-1, with 14 bases lining up with TRBD2. CDR3 length equals 16 residues. CDR1 and CDR2 (germline): LNHDA, SQIVND (reference sequence). V shed 5 bases, J shed 9 bases, and the junction held 9 bases outside the gene matches. CDR3: CASSLTSGRAGGEQFF. CDR3 sequence (DNA): TGTGCCAGTAGTCTGACTAGCGGGAGGGCCGGGGGTGAGCAGTTCTTC.

The chain is built from TRBV10-3 and TRBJ2-7, with 7 bases lining up with TRBD2. The V gene end was trimmed by 7 bases and the J gene end by 2 bases; junction bases not matched to a gene: 14. The CDR3 extends over 16 amino acids. The germline V gene encodes CDR1 ENHRY and CDR2 SYGVKD. The CDR3 spells CAIMGGGSSRTYEQYF. The CDR3 DNA reads TGTGCCATCATGGGGGGGGGATCGTCCCGTACCTACGAGCAGTACTTC.

V usage is TRBV28 and J usage is TRBJ2-3; 12 positions agree with TRBD2. The CDR3 loop spans 16 amino acids. CDR1 MDHEN and CDR2 SYDVKM come from the germline V gene. The junction had 5 bases not matched to a gene; V was cut back by 5 bases and J by 2 bases. The CDR3: CASSRGTSGPTDTQYF. In nucleotides, the CDR3 is TGTGCCAGCAGTCGAGGGACTAGCGGGCCCACAGATACGCAGTATTTT.

The chain couples TRBV9 to TRBJ1-1; D ambiguous. Per germline, CDR1 SGDLS and CDR2 YYNGEE. Trimming shortened V by 4 bases and J by 1 base, and 8 bases separated the two germline ends. This CDR3 comprises 13 residues. This chain's CDR3 is CASSITQNTEAFF. As DNA, the CDR3 is TGTGCCAGCAGCATCACACAGAACACTGAAGCTTTCTTT.

The V gene is TRBV5-4, the J gene TRBJ1-4; D ambiguous. The CDR3 sequence is 12 residues long. The ends were cut back, 6 bases at V and 8 bases at J, with 11 bases in the middle. The germline V gene encodes CDR1 SGHNT and CDR2 YYREEE (reference sequence). CDR3 DNA sequence: TGTGCCAGCAATAAGTTTCTAGAAAAACTGTTTTTT. Its translation is CASNKFLEKLFF.

V usage is TRBV21-1 and J usage is TRBJ1-2. TRBV21-1 is listed as a pseudogene. CDR3 length: 14 amino acids. The DNA of the CDR3 is TGTGCCAGCAGCAAGGAGGGATCGGACTATGGCTACACCTTC. Its translation is CASSKEGSDYGYTF.

This chain uses TRBV7-9 with TRBJ1-2, with 9 bases lining up with TRBD1. J gave up 0 bases and V 1 base, and 3 bases lay outside the gene matches. CDR3 length: 16 amino acids. Germline assignment: CDR1 SEHNR and CDR2 FQNEAQ (reference sequence). CDR3 sequence: CASSLVGQGANYGYTF. The CDR3 nucleotides are TGTGCCAGCAGCTTAGTGGGACAGGGCGCTAACTATGGCTACACCTTC.

This clone was counted a few times. This sample includes further DNA sequences coding for the same CDR3. The chain has TRBV4-3 and TRBJ1-2, with 7 bases fitting TRBD1. V dropped 4 bases and J dropped 7; count of bases not matched to a gene: 9. CDR1 is LGHNA and CDR2 is YSLEER in the germline V gene. This CDR3 contains 14 residues. CDR3 loop: CASSPQGSRGGYTF. The CDR3 DNA follows: TGCGCCAGCAGCCCACAGGGGTCGCGGGGTGGCTACACCTTC.

The chain links TRBV28 to TRBJ2-3, with D maybe TRBD2 (5 bases). This CDR3 contains 14 residues. V was pared by 4 bases and J by 2 bases, with 10 bases between. CDR1 is MDHEN, CDR2 SYDVKM, per germline. The CDR3 sequence: CASSSGLATDTQYF. The CDR3 DNA follows: TGTGCCAGCAGTTCGGGGTTAGCCACAGATACGCAGTATTTT.

The chain combines TRBV4-2 with TRBJ1-1; no firm D call. Germline-derived CDR1 and CDR2 are LGHNA and YNFKEQ. The length of the CDR3 is 15 residues. V was clipped by 0 bases and J by 1 base, with 9 bases between them. In DNA form, the CDR3 reads TGTGCCAGCAGCCAAGAGCAGGCGGGGAACACTGAAGCTTTCTTT. Translated: CASSQEQAGNTEAFF.